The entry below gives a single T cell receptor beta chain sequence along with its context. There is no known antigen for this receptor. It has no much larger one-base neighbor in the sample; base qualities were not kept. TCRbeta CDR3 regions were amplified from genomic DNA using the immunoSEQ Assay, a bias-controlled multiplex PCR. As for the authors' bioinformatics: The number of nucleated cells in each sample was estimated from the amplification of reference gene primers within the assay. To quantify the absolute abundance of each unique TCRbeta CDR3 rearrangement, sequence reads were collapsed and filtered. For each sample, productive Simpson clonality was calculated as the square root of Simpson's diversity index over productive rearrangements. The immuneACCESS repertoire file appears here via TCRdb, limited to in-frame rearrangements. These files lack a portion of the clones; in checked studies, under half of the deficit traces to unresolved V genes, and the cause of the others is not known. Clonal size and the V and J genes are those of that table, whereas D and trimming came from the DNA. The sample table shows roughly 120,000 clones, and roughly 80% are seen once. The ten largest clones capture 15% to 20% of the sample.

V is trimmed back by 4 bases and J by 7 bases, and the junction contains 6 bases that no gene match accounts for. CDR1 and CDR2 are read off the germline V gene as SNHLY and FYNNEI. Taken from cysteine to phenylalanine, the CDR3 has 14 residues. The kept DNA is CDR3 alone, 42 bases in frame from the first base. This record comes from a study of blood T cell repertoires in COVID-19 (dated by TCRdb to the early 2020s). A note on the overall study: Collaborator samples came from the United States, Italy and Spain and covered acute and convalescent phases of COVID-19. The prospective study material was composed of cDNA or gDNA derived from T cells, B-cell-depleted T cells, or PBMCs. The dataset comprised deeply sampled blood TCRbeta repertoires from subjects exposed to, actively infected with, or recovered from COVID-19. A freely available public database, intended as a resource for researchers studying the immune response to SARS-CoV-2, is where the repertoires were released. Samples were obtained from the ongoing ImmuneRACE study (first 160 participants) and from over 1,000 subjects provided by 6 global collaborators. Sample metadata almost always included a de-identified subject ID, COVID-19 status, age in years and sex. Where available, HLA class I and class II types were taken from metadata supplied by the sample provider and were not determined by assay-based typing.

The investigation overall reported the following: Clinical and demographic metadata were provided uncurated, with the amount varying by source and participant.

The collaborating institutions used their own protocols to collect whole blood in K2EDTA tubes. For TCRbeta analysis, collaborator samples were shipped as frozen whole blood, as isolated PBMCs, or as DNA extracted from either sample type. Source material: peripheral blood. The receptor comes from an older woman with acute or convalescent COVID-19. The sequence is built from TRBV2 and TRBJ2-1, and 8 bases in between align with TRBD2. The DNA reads TGTGCCAGCAGTGGGGCGGGAGGTGTTAATGAGCAGTTCTTC. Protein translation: CASSGAGGVNEQFF.